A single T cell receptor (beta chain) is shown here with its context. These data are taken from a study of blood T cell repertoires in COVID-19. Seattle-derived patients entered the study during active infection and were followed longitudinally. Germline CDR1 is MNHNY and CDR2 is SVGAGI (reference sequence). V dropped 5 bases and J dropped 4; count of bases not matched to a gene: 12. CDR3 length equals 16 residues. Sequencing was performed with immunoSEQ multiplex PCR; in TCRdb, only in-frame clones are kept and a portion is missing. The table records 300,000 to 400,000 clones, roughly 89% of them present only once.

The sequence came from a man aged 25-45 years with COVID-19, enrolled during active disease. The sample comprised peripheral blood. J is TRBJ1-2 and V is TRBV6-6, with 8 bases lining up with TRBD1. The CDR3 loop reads CASSPDGQGPLYGYTF. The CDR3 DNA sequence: TGTGCCAGCAGTCCCGATGGACAGGGCCCCCTCTATGGCTACACCTTC.